This TCR beta chain was identified during a study of T-cell memory formation after mild COVID-19. Study summary: For the most part, TCR clusters were specific to one donor.

A remark on this clonotype: What it recognizes is unknown.

Using constant-segment primers, 5'RACE produced TCR alpha and TCR beta cDNA libraries carrying sample barcodes and UMIs. TCRdb processed the 5' RACE reads anew with MiXCR; each CDR3 protein has one entry. In the table there are a few hundred thousand distinct CDR3 sequences, approximately 16% of which are singletons. Whole-study findings and limits: Within pre-infection memory, some responding clones were found, suggesting cross-reactive memory joined. A second wave expanding day 15 to 37 was CD4+-biased; contracting clones were balanced.

This sequence originates from a man aged 18 to 30 who had mild COVID-19 (a few samples of this study predate the infection). Cell type and time point are not known. The sequencing input was PBMCs or a T cell subset sorted from them (not recorded which).

The CDR3 DNA is TGCAGTGCTCGGTCGGGACTAGGTAACACCGGGGAGCTGTTTTTT. It codes for CSARSGLGNTGELFF. The rearrangement uses TRBV20-1 and TRBJ2-2, with TRBD2 matching over 8 bases. CDR1 DFQATT and CDR2 SNEGSKA come from the germline V gene (reference sequence). V was clipped by 5 bases and J by 2 bases; unmatched bases: 7. The CDR3 totals 15 residues.